The 27 T cell receptor beta chains given below trace back to one sample, sequenced in a study of OX40 agonist ivuxolimab in advanced cancers. Libraries were prepared by immunoSEQ multiplex PCR; TCRdb keeps only in-frame clonotypes and omits some of them. The sample holds about 61,000 clones, 82% seen once. Here the sequenced sample was CD4+ or CD8+ T cells sorted from blood, taken in a trial of the OX40 agonist ivuxolimab. The receptors derive from an adult with an advanced solid tumor such as melanoma, head and neck, liver or kidney cancer.

CDR3 protein: CASSEELTGGKGYTF. The CDR3 DNA follows: TGTGCCAGCAGTGAAGAGTTGACAGGGGGGAAAGGCTACACCTTC. The rearrangement joins TRBV25-1 to TRBJ1-2; the match to TRBD1 covers 9 bases. CDR3 length: 15 amino acids. CDR1 and CDR2 (germline): MGHDK, SYGVNS. V lost 2 bases and J lost 8; bases outside the gene matches: 9.

This clone turned up a few times. The V gene is TRBV4-1, the J gene TRBJ2-2; 8 bases fit TRBD2. CDR1 is MGHRA and CDR2 is YSYEKL in the germline V gene. V dropped 2 bases and J dropped 5; count of bases not matched to a gene: 7. The CDR3 has 16 amino acids. The DNA for the CDR3 is TGCGCCAGCAGCCAAACGTGGCCGGGAGGGACCGGGGAGCTGTTTTTT. Protein: CASSQTWPGGTGELFF.

J is TRBJ2-2 and V is TRBV27, with D possibly being TRBD1 or TRBD2 (5 bases each). The CDR3 loop spans 16 amino acids. Trimming shortened V by 4 bases and J by 0 bases, and 12 bases separated the two germline ends. Germline-derived CDR1 and CDR2 are MNHEY and SMNVEV (reference sequence). CDR3 loop: CASSWFRGTNTGELFF. DNA of the CDR3: TGTGCCAGCAGTTGGTTTCGGGGCACGAACACCGGGGAGCTGTTTTTT.

The chain couples TRBV10-3 to TRBJ2-5, with 7 positions matching TRBD1. The trim removed 3 bases at V and 5 bases at J, leaving 3 bases unmatched. CDR1 is ENHRY, CDR2 SYGVKD, per germline. The CDR3 loop spans 13 amino acids. This CDR3 is CAISEGGAETQYF. The CDR3, as DNA: TGTGCCATCAGTGAAGGGGGCGCGGAGACCCAGTACTTC.

The chain recombines TRBV18 with TRBJ2-2, with 7 positions matching TRBD2. CDR3 length equals 16 residues. The V and J ends lost 1 base and 4 bases, in that order; junction bases with no gene match: 6. CDR1 and CDR2 (germline): KGHSH, LQKENI. The CDR3 region has the DNA TGTGCCAGCTCACCACAGGCGGGAGACGTCACCGGGGAGCTGTTTTTT. It specifies CASSPQAGDVTGELFF.

V and J are TRBV7-9 and TRBJ1-3, with no clear D. Germline V lookup: CDR1 SEHNR, CDR2 FQNEAQ (reference sequence). The germline V and J ends were trimmed by 1 base and 8 bases, with 12 bases remaining between them. The CDR3 loop spans 14 amino acids. The CDR3 loop is CASSLVEQAHTIYF. The CDR3 DNA reads TGTGCCAGCAGCTTAGTGGAGCAAGCGCACACCATATATTTT.

The CDR3, as DNA: TGTGCCTGGGAATACAGGAGCGCGAACACCGGGGAGCTGTTTTTT. This translates into CAWEYRSANTGELFF. The V gene is TRBV30, the J gene TRBJ2-2; a weak D match, TRBD1 (5 bases). CDR1 is GTSNPN and CDR2 is SVGIG in the germline V gene (reference sequence). The V end was cut by 5 bases, the J end by 0 bases, with 13 bases between. The CDR3 contains 15 residues.

This rearrangement joins TRBV18 to TRBJ2-7; a weak D match, TRBD2 (5 bases). Trimming stripped 1 base from V and 0 bases from J, with 10 bases between. This CDR3 contains 15 residues. In germline, CDR1 is KGHSH, CDR2 LQKENI. Here the CDR3 DNA reads TGTGCCAGCTCACCACTAGCGTTGAGCTCCTACGAGCAGTACTTC. It translates to CASSPLALSSYEQYF.

The chain recombines TRBV10-3 with TRBJ2-5, with D hard to call. The CDR3 runs to 13 residues. Germline-derived CDR1 and CDR2 are ENHRY and SYGVKD. Between the trimmed V and J ends, which lost 6 bases and 5 bases, there was a span of 13 bases. The CDR3 DNA reads as TGTGCCATCAGCCGCCCCGAGAGGGAGACCCAGTACTTC. The encoded protein is CAISRPERETQYF.

CDR3 region: CASSYSVIERHTEAFF. The CDR3 coding sequence is TGTGCCAGCAGTTACTCGGTGATTGAGAGGCACACTGAAGCTTTCTTT. The rearrangement joins TRBV6-5 to TRBJ1-1; no firm D call. The CDR3 has 16 residues. CDR1 and CDR2 from the germline V gene are MNHEY and SVGAGI. Trimming took off 0 bases at V and 3 bases at J, with 14 bases between the two ends.

The chain uses TRBV6-1 and TRBJ2-3; TRBD2 matches 8 bases. Germline V gives CDR1 MNHNS, CDR2 SASEGT. The CDR3 extends over 17 amino acids. J lost 0 bases, V lost 4 bases, and 9 bases had no gene match. The CDR3 region has the DNA TGTGCCAGCAGTGGGGGGAGCGCTAGCGGGAGCACAGATACGCAGTATTTT. Its translation is CASSGGSASGSTDTQYF.

The genes are TRBV14 and TRBJ2-3; tentative D call: TRBD1 (5 bases). The ends were cut back, 0 bases at V and 2 bases at J, with 15 bases in the middle. CDR3 size: 17 residues. Germline V CDR1 and CDR2: SGHDN, FVKESK. The CDR3 nucleotides read TGTGCCAGCAGCCAAGAATCTCAGGGCTACTCCACAGATACGCAGTATTTT. Its protein is CASSQESQGYSTDTQYF. The full variable domain, completed using reference TRBV14 and TRBJ2-3, is EAGVTQFPSHSVIEKGQTVTLRCDPISGHDNLYWYRRVMGKEIKFLLHFVKESKQDESGMPNNRFLAERTGGTYSTLKVQPAELEDSGVYFCASSQESQGYSTDTQYFGPGTRLTVL.

V usage is TRBV9 and J usage is TRBJ2-5, with D possibly TRBD2 on 6 matching bases. In germline, CDR1 is SGDLS, CDR2 YYNGEE. V was pared by 0 bases and J by 4 bases, with 13 bases between. This CDR3 is 15 amino acids long. This chain's CDR3 is CASSVAEGVVETQYF. CDR3 sequence (DNA): TGTGCCAGCAGCGTAGCGGAGGGAGTAGTAGAGACCCAGTACTTC.

The chain is built from TRBV11-2 and TRBJ2-1, with D perhaps matching TRBD2 (5 bases). The V end was cut by 7 bases, the J end by 7 bases, with 20 bases between. The CDR3 loop spans 15 amino acids. The germline V gene encodes CDR1 SGHAT and CDR2 FQNNGV. CDR3 residues: CASTSQVGARNEQFF. The CDR3 DNA follows: TGTGCCAGCACCTCCCAAGTGGGAGCTCGTAATGAGCAGTTCTTC. The variable domain in full, completed from reference TRBV11-2 and TRBJ2-1, reads EAGVAQSPRYKIIEKRQSVAFWCNPISGHATLYWYQQILGQGPKLLIQFQNNGVVDDSQLPKDRFSAERLKGVDSTLKIQPAKLEDSAVYLCASTSQVGARNEQFFGPGTRLTVL.

V and J are TRBV5-1 and TRBJ1-3; D gene uncertain. V shed 7 bases and J shed 3 bases, with 5 bases lying between them. Germline V gene lookup returns CDR1 SGHRS and CDR2 YFSETQ. The length of the CDR3 is 11 residues. The CDR3 region has the DNA TGCGCCAGCGCAAATGGAAACACCATATATTTT. Translation: CASANGNTIYF.

This clone turned up a few times. At one of its ends the junction is not consistent with the germline gene, which may arise from a read error. The chain carries TRBV18 and TRBJ1-1; D call uncertain. Germline V gene sequence: CDR1 KGHSH, CDR2 LQKENI. The CDR3 contains 15 residues. CDR3 sequence reads: CASSLSPGLKTEAFF. CDR3 in DNA: TGTGCCAGCTCACTCTCCCCCGGATTGAAAACTGAAGCTTTCTTT.

This chain uses TRBV7-2 with TRBJ1-1; 7 positions agree with TRBD1. Germline assignment: CDR1 SGHTA and CDR2 FQGNSA. The J segment lost 5 bases and the V segment lost 3 bases, leaving 6 bases of the junction unmatched. There are 14 residues in the CDR3. CDR3 DNA sequence: TGTGCCAGCAGCTTCGATATGACAGGGACTGAAGCTTTCTTT. It yields the protein CASSFDMTGTEAFF. Full variable domain (rest looked up from reference TRBV7-2 and TRBJ1-1): GAGVSQSPSNKVTEKGKDVELRCDPISGHTALYWYRQSLGQGLEFLIYFQGNSAPDKSGLPSDRFSAERTGGSVSTLTIQRTQQEDSAVYLCASSFDMTGTEAFFGQGTRLTVV.

The chain has TRBV15 and TRBJ1-2; D is ambiguous. The CDR3 is made up of 16 amino acids. Germline V CDR1 and CDR2: LNHNV, YYDKDF (reference sequence). The V and J ends lost 5 bases and 0 bases respectively, with 16 bases between them. CDR3 residues: CATSRARPSSNYGYTF. In DNA form, the CDR3 reads TGTGCCACCAGCCGGGCCCGGCCCTCTTCTAACTATGGCTACACCTTC.

The chain links TRBV5-6 to TRBJ2-7; D may be TRBD1 (6 bases). V gave up 2 bases and J gave up 0 bases, with 9 bases separating them. This CDR3 comprises 14 residues. Germline values: CDR1 SGHDT, CDR2 YYEEEE. In nucleotides, the CDR3 is TGTGCCAGCAGCTTCACAGGGATCTCCTACGAGCAGTACTTC. Translating it yields CASSFTGISYEQYF.

This chain connects TRBV7-2 to TRBJ2-1; D assignment may be TRBD1 or TRBD2 (5 bases each). The V gene lost 5 bases and the J gene lost 2 bases, with 16 bases spanning the gap. This CDR3 spans 16 amino acids. CDR1 and CDR2 from the germline V gene are SGHTA and FQGNSA. CDR3 coding DNA: TGTGCCAGCAGCACCCTTGGCCAGGGAGCCTACAATGAGCAGTTCTTC. Translated: CASSTLGQGAYNEQFF.

The chain links TRBV15 to TRBJ2-7, with D perhaps TRBD1 (5 bases). CDR1 is LNHNV, CDR2 YYDKDF, per germline (reference sequence). V lost 7 bases and J 6 bases, leaving 22 bases between the germline ends. The CDR3 is 15 amino acids. The CDR3 loop reads CATTPREQARSEQYF. The CDR3 DNA reads TGTGCCACCACCCCGAGAGAACAGGCGAGGAGCGAGCAGTACTTC.

The rearrangement uses TRBV11-2 and TRBJ2-6; the D is unclear. The CDR3 has 16 amino acids. Germline lookup yields CDR1 SGHAT and CDR2 FQNNGV. Trimming cost V 5 bases and J 0 bases, with 11 bases left between them. This CDR3 is CASSLRTGSGANVLTF. CDR3 coding DNA: TGTGCCAGCAGCCTAAGGACGGGCTCTGGGGCCAACGTCCTGACTTTC.

This rearrangement joins TRBV30 to TRBJ2-3; 7 bases agree with TRBD2. The J segment lost 3 bases and the V segment lost 1 base, leaving 4 bases of the junction unmatched. Looked up from germline, CDR1 is GTSNPN and CDR2 is SVGIG (reference sequence). The CDR3 is 14 residues long. Written as DNA, the CDR3 is TGTGCCTGGAGTGGGCGGGAGAGTACAGATACGCAGTATTTT. Translated: CAWSGRESTDTQYF.

The chain uses TRBV29-1 and TRBJ1-1, with a weak D call TRBD1 (5 bases). CDR1 is SQVTM, CDR2 ANQGSEA, per germline. There are 13 residues in the CDR3. V dropped 4 bases and J dropped 2 bases, with 11 bases sitting between them. CDR3 protein: CSVAQGLNTEAFF. CDR3 sequence (DNA): TGCAGCGTTGCCCAGGGTTTAAACACTGAAGCTTTCTTT.

The chain has TRBV15 and TRBJ2-3; D tentatively reads TRBD1 or TRBD2 (5 bases each). V was trimmed by 0 bases and J by 2 bases, leaving 12 bases between them. The CDR3 runs to 16 residues. Per germline, CDR1 LNHNV and CDR2 YYDKDF (reference sequence). CDR3 in amino acids: CATSRDRGALTDTQYF. CDR3 in DNA: TGTGCCACCAGCAGAGATAGAGGGGCCCTCACAGATACGCAGTATTTT.

This chain uses TRBV7-9 with TRBJ1-2; possible D gene TRBD1, 5 bases. V shed 3 bases and J shed 1 base, with 15 bases lying between them. Germline values: CDR1 SEHNR, CDR2 FQNEAQ (reference sequence). This CDR3 comprises 16 residues. CDR3 in amino acids: CASSFDGTFLNYGYTF. CDR3 DNA sequence: TGTGCCAGCAGCTTCGACGGGACTTTCCTTAACTATGGCTACACCTTC.

The gene calls are TRBV11-2 and TRBJ2-1; 10 bases map to TRBD2. Germline V gene sequence: CDR1 SGHAT, CDR2 FQNNGV. This CDR3 spans 17 amino acids. With V trimmed by 4 bases and J by 0 bases, 6 bases remained unmatched. In nucleotides, the CDR3 is TGTGCCAGCAGCTCTAGCGGGAGAGGGAGCTCCTACAATGAGCAGTTCTTC. Translated, it gives CASSSSGRGSSYNEQFF. Variable domain in full (rest from reference TRBV11-2 and TRBJ2-1): EAGVAQSPRYKIIEKRQSVAFWCNPISGHATLYWYQQILGQGPKLLIQFQNNGVVDDSQLPKDRFSAERLKGVDSTLKIQPAKLEDSAVYLCASSSSGRGSSYNEQFFGPGTRLTVL.